This T cell receptor (beta chain) was identified in a study of blood T cell repertoires in COVID-19. About the research overall: Samples of COVID-19 (acute and convalescent) were obtained from the United States, Italy and Spain.

The CDR3 contains 13 residues. Germline CDR1 and CDR2: MDHEN and SYDVKM. The V end lost 4 bases, the J end lost 6 bases, and 12 bases lay between the germline ends. The method was immunoSEQ multiplex PCR; TCRdb's version includes in-frame clones alone and lacks a portion of them. The sample yields approximately 210,000 clones, approximately 81% seen once. The chain carries TRBV28 and TRBJ1-2; D perhaps matches TRBD1 (5 bases). The receptor comes from a woman aged 45 to 65 with acute COVID-19. Input material: PBMCs or T cells enriched from blood (not recorded which). The chain's CDR3 is CASSSHDRNGYTF. The CDR3 DNA reads TGTGCCAGCAGTTCCCACGACAGAAATGGCTACACCTTC.